In its sample, the clone carrying this T cell receptor beta chain was seen once. This sample was included in a study of control samples from healthy donors and cancer patients. The table came from immunoSEQ multiplex PCR; TCRdb's copy has only in-frame clones and leaves some out. This repertoire shows approximately 80,000 clones, 91% found once; its top ten account for around 16%. The specimen was blood. This receptor was obtained from a man between 25 and 39 years old in good health.

DNA of the CDR3: TGTGCCAGCTCACCATCAACAGGGTTGGACACTGAAGCTTTCTTT. As protein: CASSPSTGLDTEAFF. V and J are TRBV18 and TRBJ1-1, with D maybe TRBD1 (6 bases). Between the trimmed V and J ends, which lost 2 bases and 3 bases, there was a span of 13 bases. The CDR3 has 15 amino acids. Germline V lookup: CDR1 KGHSH, CDR2 LQKENI.